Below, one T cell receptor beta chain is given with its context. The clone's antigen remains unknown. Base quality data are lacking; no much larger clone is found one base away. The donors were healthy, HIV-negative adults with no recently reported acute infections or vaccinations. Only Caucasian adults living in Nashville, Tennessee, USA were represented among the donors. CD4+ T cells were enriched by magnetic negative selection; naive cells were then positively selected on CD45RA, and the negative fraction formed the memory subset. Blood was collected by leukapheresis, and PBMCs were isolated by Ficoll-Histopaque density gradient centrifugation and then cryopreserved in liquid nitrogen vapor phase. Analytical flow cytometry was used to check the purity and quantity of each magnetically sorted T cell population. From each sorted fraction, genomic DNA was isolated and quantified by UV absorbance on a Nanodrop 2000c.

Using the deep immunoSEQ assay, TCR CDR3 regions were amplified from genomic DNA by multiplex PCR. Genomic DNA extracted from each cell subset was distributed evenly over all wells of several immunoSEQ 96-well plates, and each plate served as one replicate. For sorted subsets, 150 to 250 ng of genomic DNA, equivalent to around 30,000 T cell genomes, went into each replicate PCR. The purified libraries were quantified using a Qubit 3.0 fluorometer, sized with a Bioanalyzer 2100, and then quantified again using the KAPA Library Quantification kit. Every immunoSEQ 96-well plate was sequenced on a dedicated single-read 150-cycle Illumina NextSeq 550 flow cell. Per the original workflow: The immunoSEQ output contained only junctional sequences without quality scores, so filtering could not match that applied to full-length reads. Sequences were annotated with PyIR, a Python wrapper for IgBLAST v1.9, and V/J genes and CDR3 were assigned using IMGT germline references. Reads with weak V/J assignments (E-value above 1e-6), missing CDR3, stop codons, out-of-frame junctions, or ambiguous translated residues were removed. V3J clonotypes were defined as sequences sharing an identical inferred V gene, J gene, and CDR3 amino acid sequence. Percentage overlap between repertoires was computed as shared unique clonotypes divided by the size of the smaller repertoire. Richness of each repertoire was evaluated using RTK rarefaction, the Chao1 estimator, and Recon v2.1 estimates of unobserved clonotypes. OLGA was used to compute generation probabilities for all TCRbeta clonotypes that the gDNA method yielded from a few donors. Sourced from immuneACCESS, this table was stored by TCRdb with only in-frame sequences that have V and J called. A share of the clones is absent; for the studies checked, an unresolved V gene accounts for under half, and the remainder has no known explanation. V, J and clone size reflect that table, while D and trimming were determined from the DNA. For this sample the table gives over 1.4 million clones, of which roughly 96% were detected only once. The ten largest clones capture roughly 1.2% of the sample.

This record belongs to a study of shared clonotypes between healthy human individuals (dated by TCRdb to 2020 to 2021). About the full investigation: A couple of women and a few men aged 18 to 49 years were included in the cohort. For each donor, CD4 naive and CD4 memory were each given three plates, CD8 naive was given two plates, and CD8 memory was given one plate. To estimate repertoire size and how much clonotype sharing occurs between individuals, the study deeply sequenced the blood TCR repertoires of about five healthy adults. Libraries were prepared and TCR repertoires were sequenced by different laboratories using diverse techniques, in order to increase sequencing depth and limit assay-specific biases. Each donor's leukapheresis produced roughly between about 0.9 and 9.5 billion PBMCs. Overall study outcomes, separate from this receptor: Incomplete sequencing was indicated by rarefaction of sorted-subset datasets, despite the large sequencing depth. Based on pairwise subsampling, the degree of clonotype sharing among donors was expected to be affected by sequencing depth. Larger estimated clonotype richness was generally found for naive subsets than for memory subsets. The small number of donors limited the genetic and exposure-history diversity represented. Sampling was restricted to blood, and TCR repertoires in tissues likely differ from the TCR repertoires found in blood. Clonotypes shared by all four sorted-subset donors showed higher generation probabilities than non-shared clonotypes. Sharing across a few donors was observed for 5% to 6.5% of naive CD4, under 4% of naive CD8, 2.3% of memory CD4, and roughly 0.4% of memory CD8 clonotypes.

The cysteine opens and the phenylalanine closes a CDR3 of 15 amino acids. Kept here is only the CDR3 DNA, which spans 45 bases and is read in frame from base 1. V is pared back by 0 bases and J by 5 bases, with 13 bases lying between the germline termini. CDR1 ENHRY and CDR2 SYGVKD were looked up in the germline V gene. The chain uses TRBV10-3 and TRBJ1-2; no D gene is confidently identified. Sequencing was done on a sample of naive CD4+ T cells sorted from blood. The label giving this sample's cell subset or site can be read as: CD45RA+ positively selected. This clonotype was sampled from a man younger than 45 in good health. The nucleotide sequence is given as TGTGCCATCAGTGAGTCCCCGAGGGAAAGTTATGGCTACACCTTC. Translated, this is CAISESPRESYGYTF.